The next 15 T cell receptor beta chains were all read from a single sample in a study of blood T cell repertoires in COVID-19. Sequenced by immunoSEQ multiplex PCR; TCRdb stores in-frame clones only, minus some. This sample carries about 76,000 clones, 87% of them seen once, and the ten largest clones take 25% to 35%. The sample was peripheral blood. Receptor source: a woman older than 75 with active or convalescent COVID-19.

This chain links TRBV2 with TRBJ2-3; D gene uncertain. The germline V gene has CDR1 SNHLY and CDR2 FYNNEI. V was trimmed by 7 bases and J by 4 bases, leaving 15 bases between them. This CDR3 region has 14 residues. The chain's CDR3 is CASMWQTIPDTQYF. The CDR3 DNA sequence: TGTGCCAGCATGTGGCAAACTATTCCAGATACGCAGTATTTT.

The gene calls are TRBV27 and TRBJ2-7, with TRBD1 matching over 11 bases. Trimming took 0 bases from V and 6 from J; bases not matched to a gene: 7. The CDR3 loop spans 16 amino acids. Germline V gives CDR1 MNHEY, CDR2 SMNVEV (reference sequence). The CDR3 region has the DNA TGTGCCAGCAGTTTATCAATAGGACAGGGGGCCTCCGAGCAGTACTTC. It translates to CASSLSIGQGASEQYF.

This clone was counted a few times. This chain joins TRBV6-6 and TRBJ2-2; TRBD1 agrees at 7 bases. Germline CDR1 is MNHNY and CDR2 is SVGAGI (reference sequence). The J segment lost 0 bases and the V segment lost 10 bases, leaving 5 bases of the junction unmatched. This CDR3 has 14 amino acids. The CDR3 reads CATAGTANTGELFF. As DNA, the CDR3 is TGTGCCACCGCCGGGACAGCGAACACCGGGGAGCTGTTTTTT.

This clone was detected only once. V gene TRBV29-1 combines with J gene TRBJ2-2; D is unclear. Trimming took 7 bases from V and 4 from J, leaving 13 bases between them. CDR1 and CDR2 from the germline V gene are SQVTM and ANQGSEA. The CDR3 spans 13 residues. CDR3 loop: CSAALSGTGELFF. The CDR3 bases are TGCAGCGCAGCCCTGTCTGGCACCGGGGAGCTGTTTTTT.

For the CDR3, the DNA is TGCAGCGTTGAGGAGGGGTATGGCTACACCTTC. As protein: CSVEEGYGYTF. The chain carries TRBV29-1 and TRBJ1-2, with D possibly being TRBD1 (5 bases). Germline V gene lookup returns CDR1 SQVTM and CDR2 ANQGSEA. The CDR3 is 11 amino acids. V was shortened by 3 bases and J by 5 bases, with 7 bases between the two germline ends.

The gene calls are TRBV15 and TRBJ2-5; 8 positions agree with TRBD1. Germline V gene lookup returns CDR1 LNHNV and CDR2 YYDKDF (reference sequence). The junction had 5 bases not matched to a gene; V was cut back by 1 base and J by 1 base. The CDR3 contains 16 residues. This CDR3 is CATSRVRTGIQETQYF. The CDR3 DNA is TGTGCCACCAGCAGAGTTCGGACAGGGATCCAAGAGACCCAGTACTTC.

The chain links TRBV14 to TRBJ1-1; perhaps TRBD1 as D (5 bases). The CDR3 sequence is 14 residues long. CDR1 and CDR2 (germline): SGHDN, FVKESK. V dropped 6 bases and J dropped 3 bases, with 14 bases sitting between them. The CDR3 sequence is CASRPVGDYTEAFF. As DNA, the CDR3 is TGTGCCAGCAGACCAGTGGGGGACTACACTGAAGCTTTCTTT. Filled out from reference TRBV14 and TRBJ1-1, the complete variable domain reads EAGVTQFPSHSVIEKGQTVTLRCDPISGHDNLYWYRRVMGKEIKFLLHFVKESKQDESGMPNNRFLAERTGGTYSTLKVQPAELEDSGVYFCASRPVGDYTEAFFGQGTRLTVV.

This rearrangement joins TRBV6-6 to TRBJ1-4; perhaps TRBD1 as D (6 bases). Germline V gene data show CDR1 as MNHNY and CDR2 as SVGAGI (reference sequence). CDR3 length: 16 residues. Between the trimmed V and J ends, which lost 3 bases and 6 bases, there was a span of 17 bases. CDR3 loop: CASSYGRGRRDEKLFF. For the CDR3, the DNA is TGTGCCAGCAGTTATGGAAGGGGGAGAAGGGATGAAAAACTGTTTTTT.

This clone was seen only once. The chain employs TRBV9 and TRBJ1-2; 7 bases are shared with TRBD1. V shed 4 bases and J 5 bases; nucleotides not matched to a gene: 8. Germline V gene lookup returns CDR1 SGDLS and CDR2 YYNGEE. This CDR3 has 14 residues. CDR3 amino acids: CASSQRQGQYGYTF. The CDR3 DNA follows: TGTGCCAGCAGCCAAAGACAGGGTCAGTATGGCTACACCTTC.

This chain joins TRBV5-6 and TRBJ2-2; 12 nucleotides align to TRBD1. The CDR3 consists of 17 residues. CDR1 is SGHDT and CDR2 is YYEEEE in the germline V gene. The junction had 6 bases not matched to a gene; V was cut back by 0 bases and J by 6 bases. In nucleotides, the CDR3 is TGTGCCAGCAGCTTGGGGAACCGGGACAGGGGGCCCGGGGAGCTGTTTTTT. Translating it yields CASSLGNRDRGPGELFF.

The genes are TRBV5-1 and TRBJ2-2, with 9 bases that match TRBD2. This CDR3 region has 16 residues. V was clipped by 5 bases and J by 6 bases; unmatched bases: 11. Germline V lookup: CDR1 SGHRS, CDR2 YFSETQ. The CDR3 region is CASRAEAGGPAGELFF. CDR3 nucleotides: TGCGCCAGCAGGGCGGAGGCGGGGGGGCCTGCCGGGGAGCTGTTTTTT.

The chain employs TRBV30 and TRBJ1-2; D is unresolved. Trimming cost V 3 bases and J 2 bases, with 10 bases left between them. This CDR3 contains 13 residues. The germline V gene has CDR1 GTSNPN and CDR2 SVGIG (reference sequence). CDR3: CAWSLGYNYGYTF. CDR3 coding DNA: TGTGCCTGGAGCCTGGGCTACAACTATGGCTACACCTTC.

V gene TRBV9 combines with J gene TRBJ2-1, with 10 bases aligning to TRBD1. With V trimmed by 4 bases and J by 9 bases, 13 bases remained unmatched. The V gene's germline CDR1 is SGDLS and CDR2 YYNGEE. The CDR3 has 16 residues. CDR3 DNA: TGTGCCAGCAGCACCCACGGACAGGGGGGCCTTCCTGAGCAGTTCTTC. Translation: CASSTHGQGGLPEQFF.

The chain uses TRBV5-8 and TRBJ2-1, with 14 bases fitting TRBD2. Germline lookup yields CDR1 SGHTS and CDR2 YDEGEE. V trimming: 6 bases; J trimming: 4 bases; junction bases outside the gene matches: 6. CDR3 length: 16 residues. The CDR3 reads CASKGLAGERYNEQFF. The CDR3 region has the DNA TGTGCCAGCAAGGGACTAGCGGGGGAAAGGTACAATGAGCAGTTCTTC.

The chain recombines TRBV9 with TRBJ2-2; 7 nucleotides align to TRBD2. Germline loops: CDR1 SGDLS, CDR2 YYNGEE. There are 17 residues in the CDR3. Trimming cost V 4 bases and J 0 bases; bases outside gene matches: 9. DNA for the CDR3: TGTGCCAGCAGCTTTTTACCGGGACTAACGAACACCGGGGAGCTGTTTTTT. It encodes CASSFLPGLTNTGELFF.